Each of the 20 T cell receptor beta chains below was sequenced from the same sample in a study of blood T cells in healthy people across ages. A J-beta primer mix and a sample-barcoded 5' primer were used in a second PCR of roughly 6 to 12 cycles. TCRdb re-analysed the 5' RACE reads in MiXCR, keeping a single row per CDR3 protein. The sample has a few hundred thousand distinct CDR3 sequences, roughly a quarter seen once; the top ten hold 29%. What was sequenced was blood. Receptors were obtained from a woman in her seventies in good health.

This clonotype occurred a few times. The chain combines TRBV27 with TRBJ2-3, with 10 bases that match TRBD2. Germline lookup yields CDR1 MNHEY and CDR2 SMNVEV (reference sequence). This CDR3 contains 15 residues. The junction had 4 bases not matched to a gene; V was cut back by 3 bases and J by 4 bases. CDR3 nucleotides: TGTGCCAGCAGTTTGCCGAGCGGGAGGGCAGATACGCAGTATTTT. Residues: CASSLPSGRADTQYF.

The chain employs TRBV20-1 and TRBJ2-5, with TRBD2 identical over 14 bases. Germline trimming cut 0 bases from V and 2 bases from J; bases unmatched to any gene: 11. The CDR3 runs 19 residues. From germline, CDR1 is DFQATT and CDR2 SNEGSKA (reference sequence). CDR3 in DNA: TGCAGTGCTAGAGATAAGGGGACTAGCGGGAGTTGGGTTCAAGAGACCCAGTACTTC. Its translation: CSARDKGTSGSWVQETQYF.

The table lists this clonotype with a few counts. A much larger clone is a single base away; this may be a read error. The chain employs TRBV5-1 and TRBJ2-5; D gene ambiguous. The DNA end is more similar to TRBJ2-1, so the J call may be wrong. Germline-derived CDR1 and CDR2 are SGHRS and YFSETQ. The CDR3 covers 14 residues. For the CDR3, the DNA is TGCGCCTGCAGCTTGTATGGTAGCAACAATGAGCAGTTCTTC. Its protein product is CACSLYGSNNEQFF.

V is TRBV7-6 and J is TRBJ1-4, with 9 positions matching TRBD1. The J segment lost 8 bases and the V segment lost 5 bases, leaving 12 bases of the junction unmatched. Germline V gene data show CDR1 as SGHVS and CDR2 as FNYEAQ. The CDR3 is made up of 16 amino acids. The CDR3 protein is CASSRLQGTGLEKLFF. The CDR3 region has the DNA TGTGCCAGCAGCCGACTGCAAGGGACAGGGTTGGAAAAACTGTTTTTT.

This clonotype turned up a few times. The chain uses TRBV27 and TRBJ2-7; maybe TRBD2 (5 bases). This CDR3 is 15 amino acids long. V was pared by 4 bases and J by 4 bases, with 17 bases between. Germline-derived CDR1 and CDR2 are MNHEY and SMNVEV (reference sequence). The CDR3 DNA reads as TGTGCCAGCAGTTATAGCGCAGCGGTACCTTACGAGCAGTACTTC. It is translated as CASSYSAAVPYEQYF.

This clonotype was seen a handful of times. The rearrangement uses TRBV24-1 and TRBJ2-1; 8 nucleotides match TRBD2. The V gene end was trimmed by 1 base and the J gene end by 0 bases; junction bases not matched to a gene: 1. The CDR3 is made up of 16 amino acids. Germline V gene sequence: CDR1 KGHDR, CDR2 SFDVKD. DNA for the CDR3: TGTGCCACCAGTGATTTTAGCGGGACCTCCTACAATGAGCAGTTCTTC. Translated: CATSDFSGTSYNEQFF.

In nucleotides, the CDR3 is TGTGCCAGCAGTTATGGGACAGGGGGCGCGGACACTGAAGCTTTCTTT. It encodes CASSYGTGGADTEAFF. The V and J genes are TRBV6-2 or TRBV6-3 and TRBJ1-1; 12 bases are a match to TRBD1. Germline CDR1 and CDR2: MNHEY and SVGEGT. V shed 3 bases and J 3 bases; nucleotides not matched to a gene: 5. The CDR3 sequence is 16 residues long.

This clonotype occurred a few times. A junction end diverges from the germline sequence, so it may reflect a read error. CDR3 DNA sequence: TGTGCCAGCAGCAACGGACAGAGAACCTACGCGCAGTACTTC. It encodes CASSNGQRTYAQYF. V gene TRBV6-5 combines with J gene TRBJ2-7; TRBD1 is a possible D gene (6 bases). The CDR3 is 14 amino acids. Germline V gives CDR1 MNHEY, CDR2 SVGAGI.

This sequence joins TRBV12-3 or TRBV12-4 and TRBJ1-1; 7 nucleotides agree with TRBD1. The length of the CDR3 is 14 residues. J gave up 2 bases and V 7 bases, and 7 bases lay outside the gene matches. CDR3 coding DNA: TGTGCCAGCACCTTGGACAGGCTTAACACTGAAGCTTTCTTT. Amino acid sequence: CASTLDRLNTEAFF.

The sample holds a few counts of this clonotype. CDR3 sequence reads: CSASGRGLGAFF. The CDR3 bases are TGCAGTGCTAGCGGCAGGGGCCTCGGGGCTTTCTTT. The chain combines TRBV20-1 with TRBJ1-1, with D perhaps TRBD1 (6 bases). Deletions cut 3 bases from V and 11 bases from J, with 16 bases between. This CDR3 has 12 amino acids. Germline CDR1 DFQATT, CDR2 SNEGSKA (reference sequence).

CDR3 protein: CASSLGAGPRGTEAFF. For the CDR3, the DNA is TGTGCCAGCAGTTTGGGAGCAGGGCCACGAGGCACTGAAGCTTTCTTT. V usage is TRBV28 and J usage is TRBJ1-1; D might be TRBD1 (5 bases). Germline values: CDR1 MDHEN, CDR2 SYDVKM. V shed 3 bases and J shed 4 bases, with 18 bases lying between them. The CDR3 is made up of 16 amino acids.

The chain joins TRBV27 to TRBJ1-5, with 7 bases aligning to TRBD1. Germline CDR1 and CDR2: MNHEY and SMNVEV (reference sequence). The V gene end was trimmed by 9 bases and the J gene end by 7 bases; junction bases not matched to a gene: 12. The CDR3 has 14 residues. CDR3 nucleotides: TGTGCCAGTAGTCCCCAGGGGGTAGACCAGCCCCAGCATTTT. Its protein is CASSPQGVDQPQHF.

This sequence joins TRBV15 and TRBJ1-2; D call uncertain. This CDR3 comprises 16 residues. The V end lost 0 bases, the J end lost 0 bases, and 11 bases lay between the germline ends. Germline values: CDR1 LNHNV, CDR2 YYDKDF (reference sequence). The CDR3 protein is CATSRDSGAPNYGYTF. CDR3 nucleotides: TGTGCCACCAGCAGAGATTCGGGAGCCCCTAACTATGGCTACACCTTC. Together with reference TRBV15 and TRBJ1-2, the CDR3 gives the full variable domain: DAMVIQNPRYQVTQFGKPVTLSCSQTLNHNVMYWYQQKSSQAPKLLFHYYDKDFNNEADTPDNFQSRRPNTSFCFLDIRSPGLGDTAMYLCATSRDSGAPNYGYTFGSGTRLTVV.

This clonotype has a handful of counts. This chain connects TRBV29-1 to TRBJ2-1; TRBD2 matches at 12 bases. After removal of 5 bases from V and 9 bases from J, the junction contained 8 bases not matched to a gene. The CDR3 contains 14 residues. Germline loops: CDR1 SQVTM, CDR2 ANQGSEA. The CDR3: CSVPTSGRGGEQFF. The CDR3 DNA reads as TGCAGCGTTCCGACTAGCGGGAGAGGGGGTGAGCAGTTCTTC.

This clonotype was seen more than once but under ten times. The chain couples TRBV18 to TRBJ1-6; TRBD1 is a possible D gene (5 bases). This CDR3 spans 15 amino acids. Trimming removed 5 bases from V and 6 bases from J, with 14 bases in between. Per the germline V gene, CDR1 is KGHSH and CDR2 is LQKENI. CDR3 residues: CASSSGPLGNSPLHF. CDR3 in DNA: TGTGCCAGCTCATCGGGACCGCTCGGTAATTCACCCCTCCACTTT.

The V call is TRBV5-1, the J call TRBJ2-5; unclear D gene. Germline V gene lookup returns CDR1 SGHRS and CDR2 YFSETQ. V was cut by 5 bases and J by 7 bases, with 15 bases left in between. This CDR3 has 13 amino acids. The CDR3 DNA sequence: TGCGCCAGCAGGGGGTCAAATGATGGGACCCAGTACTTC. Protein sequence: CASRGSNDGTQYF.

This clonotype has more than one count but fewer than ten. In DNA form, the CDR3 reads TGTGCCAGCACCGACCCCATCACCGGGGAGCTGTTTTTT. This translates into CASTDPITGELFF. J is TRBJ2-2 and V is TRBV28; no clear D gene. CDR1 is MDHEN, CDR2 SYDVKM, per germline. CDR3 length: 13 residues. V lost 7 bases, J lost 4 bases, and 10 bases lay in between. Together with reference TRBV28 and TRBJ2-2, the CDR3 gives the full variable domain: DVKVTQSSRYLVKRTGEKVFLECVQDMDHENMFWYRQDPGLGLRLIYFSYDVKMKEKGDIPEGYSVSREKKERFSLILESASTNQTSMYLCASTDPITGELFFGEGSRLTVL.

The chain is built from TRBV7-2 and TRBJ2-7; D perhaps matches TRBD1 (5 bases). V dropped 4 bases and J dropped 6 bases, with 10 bases sitting between them. This CDR3 spans 12 amino acids. CDR1 and CDR2 from the germline V gene are SGHTA and FQGNSA. CDR3 amino acids: CASSSSRGEQYF. The CDR3 DNA is TGTGCCAGCAGCTCGAGTAGGGGCGAGCAGTACTTC.

The chain recombines TRBV9 with TRBJ1-5, with D maybe TRBD1 (5 bases). The germline V gene has CDR1 SGDLS and CDR2 YYNGEE. V lost 4 bases to trimming and J lost 3 bases, with 11 bases between them. The CDR3 runs to 14 residues. This CDR3 is CASSISGNNQPQHF. The DNA for the CDR3 is TGTGCCAGCAGCATATCAGGGAACAATCAGCCCCAGCATTTT.

The rearrangement uses TRBV14 and TRBJ2-5; D unresolved. V was cut by 4 bases and J by 4 bases, with 16 bases left in between. CDR3 length: 15 amino acids. Germline values: CDR1 SGHDN, CDR2 FVKESK. CDR3 in amino acids: CASSRGLLSGETQYF. The CDR3 region has the DNA TGTGCCAGCAGCCGCGGTCTCCTTTCGGGAGAGACCCAGTACTTC.